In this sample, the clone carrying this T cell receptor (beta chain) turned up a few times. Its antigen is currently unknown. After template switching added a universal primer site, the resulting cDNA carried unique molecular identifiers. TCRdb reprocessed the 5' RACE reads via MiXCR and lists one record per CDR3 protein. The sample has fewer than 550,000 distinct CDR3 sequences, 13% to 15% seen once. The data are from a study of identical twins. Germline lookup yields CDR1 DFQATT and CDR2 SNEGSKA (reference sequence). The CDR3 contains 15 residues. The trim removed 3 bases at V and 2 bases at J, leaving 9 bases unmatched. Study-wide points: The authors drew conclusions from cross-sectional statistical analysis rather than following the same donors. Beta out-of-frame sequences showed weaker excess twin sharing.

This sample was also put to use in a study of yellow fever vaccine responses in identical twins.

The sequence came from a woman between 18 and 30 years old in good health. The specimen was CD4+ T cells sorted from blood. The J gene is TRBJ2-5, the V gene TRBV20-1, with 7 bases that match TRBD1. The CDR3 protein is CSASPGTAIQETQYF. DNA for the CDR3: TGCAGTGCTAGCCCCGGGACAGCGATACAAGAGACCCAGTACTTC.